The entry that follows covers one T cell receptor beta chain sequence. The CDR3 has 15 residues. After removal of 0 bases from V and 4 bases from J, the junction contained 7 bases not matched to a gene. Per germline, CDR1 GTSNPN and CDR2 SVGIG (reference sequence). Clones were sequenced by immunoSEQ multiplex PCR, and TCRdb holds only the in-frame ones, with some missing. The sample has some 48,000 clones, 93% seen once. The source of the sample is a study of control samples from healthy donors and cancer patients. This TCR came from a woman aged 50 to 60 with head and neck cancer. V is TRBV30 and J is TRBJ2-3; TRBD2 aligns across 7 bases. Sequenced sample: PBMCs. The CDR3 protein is CAWSVPRTSADTQYF. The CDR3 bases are TGTGCCTGGAGTGTACCCCGAACTAGCGCAGATACGCAGTATTTT.